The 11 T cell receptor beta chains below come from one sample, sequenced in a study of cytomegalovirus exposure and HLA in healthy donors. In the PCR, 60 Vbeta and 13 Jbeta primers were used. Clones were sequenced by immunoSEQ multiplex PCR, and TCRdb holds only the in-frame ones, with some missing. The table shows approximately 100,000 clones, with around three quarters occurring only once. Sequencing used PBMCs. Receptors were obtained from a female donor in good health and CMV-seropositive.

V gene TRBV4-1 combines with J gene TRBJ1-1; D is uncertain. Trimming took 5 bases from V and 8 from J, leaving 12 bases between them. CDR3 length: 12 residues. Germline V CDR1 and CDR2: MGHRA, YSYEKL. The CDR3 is CASSGPVPEAFF. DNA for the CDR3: TGCGCCAGCAGCGGGCCAGTACCCGAAGCTTTCTTT.

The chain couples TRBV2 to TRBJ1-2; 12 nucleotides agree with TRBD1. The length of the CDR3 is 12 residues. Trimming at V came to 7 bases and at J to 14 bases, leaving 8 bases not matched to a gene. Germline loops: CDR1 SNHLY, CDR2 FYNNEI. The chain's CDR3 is CASNTGTGGETF. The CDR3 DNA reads TGTGCCAGCAATACCGGGACAGGGGGCGAGACCTTC.

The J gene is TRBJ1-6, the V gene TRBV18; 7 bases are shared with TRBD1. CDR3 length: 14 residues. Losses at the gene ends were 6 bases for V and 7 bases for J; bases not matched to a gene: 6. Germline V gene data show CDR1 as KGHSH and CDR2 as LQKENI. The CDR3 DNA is TGTGCCAGCTCCCACGACAGGGACAATTCACCCCTCCACTTT. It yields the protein CASSHDRDNSPLHF.

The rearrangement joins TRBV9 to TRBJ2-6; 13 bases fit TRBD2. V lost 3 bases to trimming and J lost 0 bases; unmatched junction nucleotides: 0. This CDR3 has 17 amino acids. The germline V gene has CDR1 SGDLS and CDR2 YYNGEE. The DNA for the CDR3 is TGTGCCAGCAGCGGGACTAGCGGGGGCTCTGGGGCCAACGTCCTGACTTTC. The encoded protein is CASSGTSGGSGANVLTF.

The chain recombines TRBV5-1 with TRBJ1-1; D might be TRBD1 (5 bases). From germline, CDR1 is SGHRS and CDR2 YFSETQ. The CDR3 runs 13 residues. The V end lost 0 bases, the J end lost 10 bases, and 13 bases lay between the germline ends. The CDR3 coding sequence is TGCGCCAGCAGCTTGGGGGCTGCGCAGGGAGCTTTCTTT. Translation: CASSLGAAQGAFF.

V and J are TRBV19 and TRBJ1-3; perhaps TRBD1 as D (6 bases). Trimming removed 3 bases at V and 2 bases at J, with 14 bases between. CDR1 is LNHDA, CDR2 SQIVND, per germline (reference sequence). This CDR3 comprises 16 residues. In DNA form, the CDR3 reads TGTGCCAGTAGTATCGGCCAGGGGAGAACTGGAAACACCATATATTTT. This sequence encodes CASSIGQGRTGNTIYF.

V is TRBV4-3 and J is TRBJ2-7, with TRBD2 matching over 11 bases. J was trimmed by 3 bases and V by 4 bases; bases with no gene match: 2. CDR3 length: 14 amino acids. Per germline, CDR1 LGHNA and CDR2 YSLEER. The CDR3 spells CASSRGLAGYEQYF. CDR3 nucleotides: TGCGCCAGCAGCCGAGGACTAGCGGGCTACGAGCAGTACTTC.

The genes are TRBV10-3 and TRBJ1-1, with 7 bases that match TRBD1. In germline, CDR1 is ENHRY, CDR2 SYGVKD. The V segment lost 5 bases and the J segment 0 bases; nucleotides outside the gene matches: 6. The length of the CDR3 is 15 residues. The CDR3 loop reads CAISMGQRMNTEAFF. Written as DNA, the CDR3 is TGTGCCATCAGTATGGGACAGAGAATGAACACTGAAGCTTTCTTT.

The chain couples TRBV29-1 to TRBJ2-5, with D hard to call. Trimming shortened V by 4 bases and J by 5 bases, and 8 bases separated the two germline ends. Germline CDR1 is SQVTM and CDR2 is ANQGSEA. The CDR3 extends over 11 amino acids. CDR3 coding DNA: TGCAGCGTTGTGCGCCGGGAGACCCAGTACTTC. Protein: CSVVRRETQYF.

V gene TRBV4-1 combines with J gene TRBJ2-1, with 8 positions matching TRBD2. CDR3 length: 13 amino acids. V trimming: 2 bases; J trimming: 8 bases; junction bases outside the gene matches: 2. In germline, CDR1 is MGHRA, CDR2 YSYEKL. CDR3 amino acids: CASSQQAGDEQFF. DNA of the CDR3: TGCGCCAGCAGCCAACAAGCGGGAGATGAGCAGTTCTTC.

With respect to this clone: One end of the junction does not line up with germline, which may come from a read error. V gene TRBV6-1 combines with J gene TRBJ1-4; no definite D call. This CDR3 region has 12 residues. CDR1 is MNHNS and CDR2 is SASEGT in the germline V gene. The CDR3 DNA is TGTGCCAGCGGGCAGATTAATGAAAGACTGTTTTTT. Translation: CASGQINERLFF.